This TCR beta chain was recorded in a study of blood T cell repertoires in COVID-19. Some clones are missing from TCRdb's copy, which holds only in-frame ones; the method was immunoSEQ multiplex PCR. The data hold around 200,000 clones, with 75% to 90% observed a single time. Participant-given clinical history determined each cohort assignment. Germline assignment: CDR1 LNHDA and CDR2 SQIVND (reference sequence). V lost 5 bases to trimming and J lost 4 bases, with 16 bases between them. The CDR3 runs to 15 residues. The rearrangement uses TRBV19 and TRBJ2-3; possibly TRBD2 for D (6 bases). Sequences were obtained from PBMCs or T cells enriched from blood (not recorded which). This clonotype originated in a man in his forties who had recovered from COVID-19. The CDR3 coding sequence is TGTGCCAGTAGTTTTAGCGGAGGGCGGGCAGATACGCAGTATTTT. Protein sequence: CASSFSGGRADTQYF.